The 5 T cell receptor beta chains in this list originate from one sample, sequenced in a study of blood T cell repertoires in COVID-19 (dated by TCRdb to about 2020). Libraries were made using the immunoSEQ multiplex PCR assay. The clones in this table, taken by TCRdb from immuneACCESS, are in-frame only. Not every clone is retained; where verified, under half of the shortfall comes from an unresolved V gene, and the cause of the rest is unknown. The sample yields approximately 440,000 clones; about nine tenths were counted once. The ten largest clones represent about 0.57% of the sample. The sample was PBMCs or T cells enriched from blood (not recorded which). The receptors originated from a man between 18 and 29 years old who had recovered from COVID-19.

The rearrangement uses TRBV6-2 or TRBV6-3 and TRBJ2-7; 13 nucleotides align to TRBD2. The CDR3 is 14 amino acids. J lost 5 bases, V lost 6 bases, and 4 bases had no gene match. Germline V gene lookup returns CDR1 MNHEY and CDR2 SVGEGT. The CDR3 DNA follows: TGTGCCAGCAGCACAGGGACTAGCGGGAACGAGCAGTACTTC. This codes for CASSTGTSGNEQYF.

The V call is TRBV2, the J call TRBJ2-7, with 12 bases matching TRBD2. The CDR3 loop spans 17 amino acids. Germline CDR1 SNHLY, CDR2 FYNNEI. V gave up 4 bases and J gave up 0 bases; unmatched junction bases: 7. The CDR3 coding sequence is TGTGCCAGCAGTGTGGCGGCTAGCGGGAGGGCCTCCTACGAGCAGTACTTC. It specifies CASSVAASGRASYEQYF.

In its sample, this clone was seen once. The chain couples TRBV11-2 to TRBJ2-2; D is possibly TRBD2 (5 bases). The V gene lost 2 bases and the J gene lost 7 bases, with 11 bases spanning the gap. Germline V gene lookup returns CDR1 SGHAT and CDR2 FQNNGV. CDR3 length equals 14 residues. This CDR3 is CASSLRGTVGELFF. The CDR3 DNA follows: TGTGCCAGCAGCTTACGGGGTACAGTCGGGGAGCTGTTTTTT.

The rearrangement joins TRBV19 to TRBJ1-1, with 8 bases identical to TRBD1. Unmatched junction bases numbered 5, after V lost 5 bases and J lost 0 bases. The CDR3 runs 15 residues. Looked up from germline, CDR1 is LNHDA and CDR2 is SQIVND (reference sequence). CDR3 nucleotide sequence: TGTGCCAGTAGTCCGTGGACAGGGATGAACACTGAAGCTTTCTTT. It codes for CASSPWTGMNTEAFF. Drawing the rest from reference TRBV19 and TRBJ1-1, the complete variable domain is DGGITQSPKYLFRKEGQNVTLSCEQNLNHDAMYWYRQDPGQGLRLIYYSQIVNDFQKGDIAEGYSVSREKKESFPLTVTSAQKNPTAFYLCASSPWTGMNTEAFFGQGTRLTVV.

In DNA form, the CDR3 reads TGTGCCAGCAGCCAATCGTACTACACAGATACGCAGTATTTT. Residues: CASSQSYYTDTQYF. The chain employs TRBV7-6 and TRBJ2-3, with unresolved D. CDR3 length: 14 residues. V was pared by 5 bases and J by 2 bases, with 11 bases between. Germline V gene data show CDR1 as SGHVS and CDR2 as FNYEAQ.